A single TCR beta chain is shown here with its context. The CDR3 runs to 14 residues. The germline gives CDR1 SGDLS, CDR2 YYNGEE. J gave up 1 base and V 2 bases, and 2 bases lay outside the gene matches. This sample stems from a study of blood T cell repertoires in COVID-19. Authors' methods: Amplification of reference gene primers provided the estimated nucleated cell counts. Only in-frame clones appear in the TCRdb table, and some are missing; sequencing was by immunoSEQ multiplex PCR. V, J and clone size derive from that table, while D and trimming were established from the DNA sequence. The sample contains over 60,000 clones, about 76% of which appear only once.

This clonotype was sampled from a human donor in a cohort sampled during active COVID-19. This chain connects TRBV9 to TRBJ1-1; 7 bases align to TRBD1. Sequencing was performed on peripheral blood. The CDR3 bases are TGTGCCAGCAGCGTGACAGGGCAGAACACTGAAGCTTTCTTT. Amino acid sequence: CASSVTGQNTEAFF.